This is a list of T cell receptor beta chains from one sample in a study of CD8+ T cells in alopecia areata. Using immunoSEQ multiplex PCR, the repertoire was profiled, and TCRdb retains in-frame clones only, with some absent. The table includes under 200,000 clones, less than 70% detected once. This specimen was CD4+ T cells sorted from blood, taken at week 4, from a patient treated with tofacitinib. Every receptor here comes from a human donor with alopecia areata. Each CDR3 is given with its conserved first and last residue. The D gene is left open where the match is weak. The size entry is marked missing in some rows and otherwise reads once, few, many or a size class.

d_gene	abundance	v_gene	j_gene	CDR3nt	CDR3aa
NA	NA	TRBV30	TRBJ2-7	TGTGCCTGGAGTGGACACCGACCGCACGAGCAGTACTTC	CAWSGHRPHEQYF
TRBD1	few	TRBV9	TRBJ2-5	TGTGCCAGCAGCGCGGACAGGGGAGGAGAGACCCAGTACTTC	CASSADRGGETQYF
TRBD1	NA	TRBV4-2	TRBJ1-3	TGTGCCAGCAGCCCCGGGACAGGGGCTGGAAACACCATATATTTT	CASSPGTGAGNTIYF
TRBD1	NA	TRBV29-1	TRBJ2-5	TGCAGCGTTGCCCCGCGACAGGGGATTGTTGAGACCCAGTACTTC	CSVAPRQGIVETQYF
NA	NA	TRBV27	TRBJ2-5	TGTGCCAGCAGAGAGTCGGGACTTAGGATAGAGACCCAGTACTTC	CASRESGLRIETQYF
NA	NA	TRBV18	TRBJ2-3	TGTGCCAGCTCACCAGGTGTTGAGGATACGCAGTATTTT	CASSPGVEDTQYF
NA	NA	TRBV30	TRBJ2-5	TGTGCCTGGAGCATGTCAAAAGAGACCCAGTACTTC	CAWSMSKETQYF
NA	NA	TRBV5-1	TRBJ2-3	TGCGCCAGCAGACAGGACAGCACAGATACGCAGTATTTT	CASRQDSTDTQYF
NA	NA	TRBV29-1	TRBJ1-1	TGCAGCGTTTCCCCCAGTGAAGCTTTCTTT	CSVSPSEAFF
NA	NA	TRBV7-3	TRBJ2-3	TGTGCCAGCAGCTTAGGCCATAGCACAGATACGCAGTATTTT	CASSLGHSTDTQYF
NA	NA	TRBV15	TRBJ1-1	TGTGCCACCAGCAGAATACGTGGGAACACTGAAGCTTTCTTT	CATSRIRGNTEAFF
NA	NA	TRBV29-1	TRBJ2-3	TGCAGCGTCGATCAGGGGAGGGAGTATTTT	CSVDQGREYF
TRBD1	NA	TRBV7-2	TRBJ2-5	TGTGCCAGCAGCTTAGTCTACAGGGGAGAGACCCAGTACTTC	CASSLVYRGETQYF
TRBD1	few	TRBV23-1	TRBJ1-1	TGCGCCAGCAGTCGAGCGACAGGGAAGGACACTGAAGCTTTCTTT	CASSRATGKDTEAFF
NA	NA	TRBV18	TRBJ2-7	TGTGCCAGCTCTCAGCCGGGGGGCGCCTACGAGCAGTACTTC	CASSQPGGAYEQYF
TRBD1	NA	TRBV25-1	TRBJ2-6	TGTGCCAGCAGTTCGAAGGGGGACAGCTCTGGGGCCAACGTCCTGACTTTC	CASSSKGDSSGANVLTF
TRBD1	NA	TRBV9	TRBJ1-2	TGTGCCAGCACCCGGGGACAGCCGAGCTATGGCTACACCTTC	CASTRGQPSYGYTF
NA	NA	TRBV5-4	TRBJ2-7	TGTGCCAGCAGCCCTGGGCTCTCCTACGAGCAGTACTTC	CASSPGLSYEQYF
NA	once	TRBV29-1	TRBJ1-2	TGCAGCGTTGAGGGGGATTTCTATGGCTACACCTTC	CSVEGDFYGYTF
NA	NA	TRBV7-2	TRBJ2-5	TGTGCCAGCAGCTTAGGGGCTCAAGAGACCCAGTACTTC	CASSLGAQETQYF
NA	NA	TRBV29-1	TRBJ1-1	TGCAGCGTTGTAAGGCGCCTGAACACTGAAGCTTTCTTT	CSVVRRLNTEAFF
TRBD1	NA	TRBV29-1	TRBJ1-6	TGCAGCGTACGGGACAGGGTCAATTCACCCCTCCACTTT	CSVRDRVNSPLHF
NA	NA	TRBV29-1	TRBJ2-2	TGCAGCATCCGGGGCACCGGGGAGCTGTTTTTT	CSIRGTGELFF
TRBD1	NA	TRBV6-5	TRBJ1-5	TGTGCCAGCAGTTATTCAGGGGGCGGCAATCAGCCCCAGCATTTT	CASSYSGGGNQPQHF
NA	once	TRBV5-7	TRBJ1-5	TGTGCCAGCAGATCCCCGCGCACGAGCAATCAGCCCCAGCATTTT	CASRSPRTSNQPQHF
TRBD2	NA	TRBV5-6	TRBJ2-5	TGTGCCAGCAGCTTAGATAGCGGGGGGGAGACCCAGTACTTC	CASSLDSGGETQYF
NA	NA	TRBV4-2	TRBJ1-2	TGTGCCAGCAGCCAAGTGAGGACGGACTATGGCTACACCTTC	CASSQVRTDYGYTF
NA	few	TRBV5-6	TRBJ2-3	TGTGCCAGCAGCTATAGCCGTGCAGATACGCAGTATTTT	CASSYSRADTQYF
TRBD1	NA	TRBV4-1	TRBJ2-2	TGCGCCAGCAGCCAAGGAACAGGGGCGGCCACCGGGGAGCTGTTTTTT	CASSQGTGAATGELFF
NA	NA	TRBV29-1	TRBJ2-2	TGCAGCGTCCGCCTATTGAGGGAGGCCACCGGGGAGCTGTTTTTT	CSVRLLREATGELFF
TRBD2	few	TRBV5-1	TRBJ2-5	TGCGCCAGCAGCTGGACTAGCGGGGCTGAGACCCAGTACTTC	CASSWTSGAETQYF
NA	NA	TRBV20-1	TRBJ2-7	TGCAGTGCTAGAGAAGGATACGAGCAGTACTTC	CSAREGYEQYF
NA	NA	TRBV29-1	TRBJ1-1	TGCAGCGTACTCGACACCTCAAACACTGAAGCTTTCTTT	CSVLDTSNTEAFF
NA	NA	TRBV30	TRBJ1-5	TGTGCCTGGAGTGTACTGGACAATCAGCCCCAGCATTTT	CAWSVLDNQPQHF
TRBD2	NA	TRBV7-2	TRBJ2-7	TGTGCCAGCAGCTTAGAGAGCGGGGGGCCGTACCACGAGCAGTACTTC	CASSLESGGPYHEQYF
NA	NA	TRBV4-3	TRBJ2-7	TGCGCCAGCAGCCAAGTTGTCAACTCCTACGAGCAGTACTTC	CASSQVVNSYEQYF
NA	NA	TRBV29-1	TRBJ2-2	TGCAGCGGAAAGGCTGGGGTAGGCAGCACCGGGGAGCTGTTTTTT	CSGKAGVGSTGELFF
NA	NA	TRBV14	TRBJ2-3	TGTGCCAGCAGCCCCCCGTCTACATCAGATACGCAGTATTTT	CASSPPSTSDTQYF
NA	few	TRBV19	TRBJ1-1	TGTGCCAGTAGCCACAGAGGGAGGAACACTGAAGCTTTCTTT	CASSHRGRNTEAFF
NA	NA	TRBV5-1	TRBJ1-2	TGCGCCAGCAGCTTGGATAGAAACTATGGCTACACCTTC	CASSLDRNYGYTF
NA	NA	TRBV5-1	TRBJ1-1	TGCGCCAGCAGCTTGTCCGGGACCTACAACACTGAAGCTTTCTTT	CASSLSGTYNTEAFF
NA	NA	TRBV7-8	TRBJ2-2	TGTGCCAGCAGCGCCCGGACACATGCGAACACCGGGGAGCTGTTTTTT	CASSARTHANTGELFF
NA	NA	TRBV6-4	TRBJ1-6	TGTGCCAGCAGTGACCTCAGGAATTCACCCCTCCACTTT	CASSDLRNSPLHF
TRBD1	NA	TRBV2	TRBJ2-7	TGTGCCAGCACCCAGGACAGGGGCGAGCAGTACTTC	CASTQDRGEQYF
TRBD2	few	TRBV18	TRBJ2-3	TGTGCCAGCTCACCCCTTAGCGGGGGCACAGATACGCAGTATTTT	CASSPLSGGTDTQYF
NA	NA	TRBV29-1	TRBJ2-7	TGCAGCATTACCGGGGGCTCCTACGAGCAGTACTTC	CSITGGSYEQYF
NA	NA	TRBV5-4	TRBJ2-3	TGTGCCAGCAGCTTGGAAGTAGGCACAGATACGCAGTATTTT	CASSLEVGTDTQYF
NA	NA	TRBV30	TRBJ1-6	TGTGCCTGGCGGAAAGGGACGTTCCGTAATTCACCCCTCCACTTT	CAWRKGTFRNSPLHF
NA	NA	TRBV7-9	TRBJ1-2	TGTGCCAGCACCCCGTGGACGGCTAACAACTATGGCTACACCTTC	CASTPWTANNYGYTF
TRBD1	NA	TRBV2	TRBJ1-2	TGTGCCAGCAGGGCGACAGGGAGCTATGGCTACACCTTC	CASRATGSYGYTF
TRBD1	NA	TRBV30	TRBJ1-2	TGTGCCTGGAGTCCTCAAAAATGGACAGGGACCAACTATGGCTACACCTTC	CAWSPQKWTGTNYGYTF
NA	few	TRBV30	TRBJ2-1	TGTGCCTGGACTAAGTACAATGAGCAGTTCTTC	CAWTKYNEQFF
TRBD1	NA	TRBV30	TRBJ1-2	TGTGCCTGGAAGGGGACAGTCGATAGCTATGGCTACACCTTC	CAWKGTVDSYGYTF
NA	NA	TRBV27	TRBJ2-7	TGTGCCAGCAGTTCACAGGGTTACGAGCAGTACTTC	CASSSQGYEQYF
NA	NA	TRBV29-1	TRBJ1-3	TGCAGCGTTGGGTTCAGCTCTGGAAACACCATATATTTT	CSVGFSSGNTIYF
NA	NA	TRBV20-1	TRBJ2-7	TGCAGTGCTAGAGATCAAGAGCAGTACTTC	CSARDQEQYF
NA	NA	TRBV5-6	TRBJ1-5	TGTGCCAGCAGCTTGTTTTCGGGAATCAGCAATCAGCCCCAGCATTTT	CASSLFSGISNQPQHF
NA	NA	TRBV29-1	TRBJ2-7	TGCAGCATCCAGACACAGGGCTACGAGCAGTACTTC	CSIQTQGYEQYF
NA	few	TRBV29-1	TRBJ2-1	TGCAGCGTTGACTCCGGAAATGAGCAGTTCTTC	CSVDSGNEQFF
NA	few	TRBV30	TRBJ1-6	TGTGCCTGGAGTGTACAGACAGGCAACCCCCTCCACTTT	CAWSVQTGNPLHF